Listed here are 27 T cell receptor beta chains from one sample, sequenced in a study of blood T cell repertoires in COVID-19 (dated by TCRdb to the early 2020s). Receptor libraries were prepared by the immunoSEQ multiplex PCR assay. TCRdb limited this immuneACCESS table to in-frame rearrangements with V and J called. A share of clones is missing; checked studies link under half to unresolved V genes, and the rest is unexplained. Present in this sample are about 36,000 clones, approximately 69% of which were seen just once. The top ten clones comprise over 9.5% of the sample. The sequencing sample was made of peripheral blood. The receptors were gathered from a man aged 65-85 years with COVID-19, enrolled during active disease.

The CDR3 region is CAWSVKGRGELFF. CDR3 DNA: TGTGCCTGGAGTGTAAAGGGGCGGGGGGAGCTGTTTTTT. This chain uses TRBV30 with TRBJ2-2, with TRBD1 as a possible D gene (5 bases). This CDR3 is 13 amino acids long. V lost 0 bases and J lost 8, with 10 bases in between. Germline-derived CDR1 and CDR2 are GTSNPN and SVGIG (reference sequence).

This rearrangement joins TRBV2 to TRBJ1-5; D gene uncertain. Between the trimmed V and J ends, which lost 1 base and 3 bases, there was a span of 7 bases. Germline-derived CDR1 and CDR2 are SNHLY and FYNNEI. CDR3 length: 14 amino acids. In DNA, the CDR3 is TGTGCCAGCAGTGAAGGGGCGTTCAATCAGCCCCAGCATTTT. Protein product: CASSEGAFNQPQHF.

The chain has TRBV2 and TRBJ2-1; 8 nucleotides align to TRBD2. CDR1 and CDR2 (germline): SNHLY, FYNNEI. The V gene end was trimmed by 5 bases and the J gene end by 1 base; junction bases not matched to a gene: 4. The CDR3 spans 15 residues. The DNA of the CDR3 is TGTGCCAGCAGTCCCGGGACTAGTTCCTACAATGAGCAGTTCTTC. Its protein product is CASSPGTSSYNEQFF.

The chain uses TRBV28 and TRBJ2-7; D not resolved. Germline V CDR1 and CDR2: MDHEN, SYDVKM. Trimming pared 2 bases from V and 3 bases from J, leaving 11 bases between. CDR3 size: 14 residues. CDR3 in DNA: TGTGCCAGCAGTTTAGAGGCCTTATACTACGAGCAGTACTTC. Amino acids: CASSLEALYYEQYF.

This clone was detected only once. The J gene is TRBJ2-7, the V gene TRBV19; 7 nucleotides align to TRBD2. CDR1 is LNHDA and CDR2 is SQIVND in the germline V gene (reference sequence). The length of the CDR3 is 15 residues. J lost 0 bases, V lost 5 bases, and 7 bases had no gene match. CDR3 protein: CASSQRRESSYEQYF. In DNA form, the CDR3 reads TGTGCCAGTAGTCAAAGGCGGGAGAGCTCCTACGAGCAGTACTTC.

The V gene is TRBV6-4, the J gene TRBJ1-5, with 8 nucleotides matching TRBD1. Losses at the gene ends were 5 bases for V and 3 bases for J; bases not matched to a gene: 6. CDR1 is MRHNA, CDR2 SNTAGT, per germline. This CDR3 is built from 15 residues. In DNA, the CDR3 is TGTGCCAGCAGTCCCAGGGGGCAGGTCAATCAGCCCCAGCATTTT. Protein: CASSPRGQVNQPQHF.

The chain is built from TRBV10-2 and TRBJ2-1; 11 nucleotides line up with TRBD2. The J segment lost 6 bases and the V segment lost 6 bases, leaving 7 bases of the junction unmatched. This CDR3 has 15 amino acids. CDR1 WSHSY and CDR2 SAAADI come from the germline V gene. The CDR3 reads CASRRLAGLSNEQFF. The CDR3 DNA follows: TGCGCCAGCAGGCGACTAGCGGGACTATCCAATGAGCAGTTCTTC.

This chain uses TRBV9 with TRBJ2-1, with D uncertain. Between the trimmed V and J ends, which lost 5 bases and 0 bases, there was a span of 12 bases. In germline, CDR1 is SGDLS, CDR2 YYNGEE. This CDR3 spans 15 amino acids. CDR3 sequence reads: CASSLTGSSYNEQFF. CDR3 DNA: TGTGCCAGCAGTCTAACGGGTAGCTCCTACAATGAGCAGTTCTTC. Variable domain in full (rest from reference TRBV9 and TRBJ2-1): DSGVTQTPKHLITATGQRVTLRCSPRSGDLSVYWYQQSLDQGLQFLIQYYNGEERAKGNILERFSAQQFPDLHSELNLSSLELGDSALYFCASSLTGSSYNEQFFGPGTRLTVL.

This rearrangement joins TRBV6-5 to TRBJ2-1; D not resolved. The CDR3 is 13 amino acids. Germline V gene sequence: CDR1 MNHEY, CDR2 SVGAGI. The ends were cut back, 5 bases at V and 0 bases at J, with 5 bases in the middle. The CDR3 sequence is CASSPSSYNEQFF. The DNA for the CDR3 is TGTGCCAGCAGTCCCAGCTCCTACAATGAGCAGTTCTTC.

V usage is TRBV19 and J usage is TRBJ1-2; 8 bases line up with TRBD1. Germline trimming cut 5 bases from V and 4 bases from J; bases unmatched to any gene: 9. Germline CDR1 reads LNHDA; CDR2 reads SQIVND (reference sequence). CDR3 size: 15 residues. In DNA form, the CDR3 reads TGTGCCAGTAGTTTCCGGACAGGGACCCTCTATGGCTACACCTTC. It specifies CASSFRTGTLYGYTF.

In this sample, this clone turned up a few times. This chain joins TRBV6-5 and TRBJ1-4; 8 positions match TRBD1. The CDR3 covers 14 residues. V shed 6 bases and J 7 bases; nucleotides not matched to a gene: 7. From germline, CDR1 is MNHEY and CDR2 SVGAGI. This CDR3 reads CASSRTGRLEKLFF. The CDR3 bases are TGTGCCAGCAGCAGGACAGGGAGGCTTGAAAAACTGTTTTTT.

There are a few counts of this clone. This chain connects TRBV27 to TRBJ2-1, with TRBD1 matching over 8 bases. The CDR3 totals 16 residues. J gave up 0 bases and V 5 bases, and 6 bases lay outside the gene matches. Germline V lookup: CDR1 MNHEY, CDR2 SMNVEV (reference sequence). Written as DNA, the CDR3 is TGTGCCAGCAGTCCCAGACAGGGGAGCTCCTACAATGAGCAGTTCTTC. As protein: CASSPRQGSSYNEQFF.

The J gene is TRBJ2-1, the V gene TRBV18; TRBD2 aligns across 10 bases. Germline V gives CDR1 KGHSH, CDR2 LQKENI. Trimming at V came to 0 bases and at J to 4 bases, leaving 0 bases not matched to a gene. The CDR3 covers 15 residues. In DNA, the CDR3 is TGTGCCAGCTCACCACCTAGCGGGGGGTACAATGAGCAGTTCTTC. Its translation: CASSPPSGGYNEQFF.

The V call is TRBV29-1, the J call TRBJ2-1; D might be TRBD1 (6 bases). CDR3 length: 12 residues. The germline V and J ends were trimmed by 8 bases and 9 bases, with 17 bases remaining between them. Germline CDR1 is SQVTM and CDR2 is ANQGSEA. The CDR3 DNA reads as TGCAGCTTGGGACATCCTACCGGTGAGCAGTTCTTC. Translation gives CSLGHPTGEQFF.

The chain recombines TRBV30 with TRBJ1-1; D is uncertain. V was cut by 0 bases and J by 1 base, with 9 bases left in between. The CDR3 length is 14 residues. Germline CDR1 reads GTSNPN; CDR2 reads SVGIG (reference sequence). CDR3 amino acids: CAWSVDSRNTEAFF. As DNA, the CDR3 is TGTGCCTGGAGTGTAGATTCGCGGAACACTGAAGCTTTCTTT.

The chain uses TRBV5-1 and TRBJ1-3; possibly TRBD1 for D (5 bases). Germline CDR1 is SGHRS and CDR2 is YFSETQ. The CDR3 sequence is 15 residues long. V gave up 5 bases and J gave up 4 bases, with 16 bases separating them. CDR3 bases: TGCGCCAGCAGTTCCGTCGGGGGAGGGGGAAACACCATATATTTT. Its translation: CASSSVGGGGNTIYF.

The chain recombines TRBV4-2 with TRBJ1-5; maybe TRBD1 (5 bases). CDR3 length: 19 amino acids. Trimming cost V 3 bases and J 1 base, with 22 bases left between them. Germline CDR1 is LGHNA and CDR2 is YNFKEQ. DNA of the CDR3: TGTGCCAGCAGCCAGGGTCCCCGCCAGGGACTTTTCAGCAATCAGCCCCAGCATTTT. Amino acids: CASSQGPRQGLFSNQPQHF.

The chain uses TRBV11-3 and TRBJ2-3, with 7 nucleotides matching TRBD2. Germline values: CDR1 SGHNT, CDR2 YENEEA. The length of the CDR3 is 13 residues. With 5 bases clipped from V and 1 base from J, the junction kept 0 bases outside the gene matches. The CDR3 spells CASSGLGTDTQYF. The CDR3 coding sequence is TGTGCCAGCAGCGGACTAGGCACAGATACGCAGTATTTT.

The J gene is TRBJ1-1, the V gene TRBV19; possibly TRBD1 for D (6 bases). Per germline, CDR1 LNHDA and CDR2 SQIVND (reference sequence). The CDR3 spans 15 residues. The ends were cut back, 0 bases at V and 1 base at J, with 9 bases in the middle. The CDR3 DNA reads as TGTGCCAGTAGTATAGATGGGGGCTCGAACACTGAAGCTTTCTTT. Its translation: CASSIDGGSNTEAFF.

This clone was observed many times. This rearrangement joins TRBV18 to TRBJ2-6; TRBD1 aligns across 9 bases. Germline assignment: CDR1 KGHSH and CDR2 LQKENI. The CDR3 runs 17 residues. The V gene end was trimmed by 1 base and the J gene end by 3 bases; junction bases not matched to a gene: 4. The CDR3 sequence: CASSPQQGAVGANVLTF. DNA of the CDR3: TGTGCCAGCTCACCACAACAGGGGGCGGTTGGGGCCAACGTCCTGACTTTC.

The J gene is TRBJ2-6, the V gene TRBV9; maybe TRBD2 (5 bases). This CDR3 has 15 amino acids. The germline gives CDR1 SGDLS, CDR2 YYNGEE. V was shortened by 3 bases and J by 4 bases, with 11 bases between the two germline ends. The CDR3 sequence is CASSGGLMGANVLTF. CDR3 coding DNA: TGTGCCAGCAGCGGAGGGCTCATGGGGGCCAACGTCCTGACTTTC.

The rearrangement uses TRBV28 and TRBJ2-2; 10 bases are shared with TRBD1. V was clipped by 4 bases and J by 7 bases; unmatched bases: 12. CDR1 MDHEN and CDR2 SYDVKM come from the germline V gene. CDR3 length equals 17 residues. This CDR3 reads CASSYGTGDPLVGELFF. The CDR3 DNA sequence: TGTGCCAGCAGTTACGGGACAGGGGACCCCCTTGTCGGGGAGCTGTTTTTT.

The CDR3 coding sequence is TGCGCCAGCAGCTTGGTAGGCGGGCTAACCGGGGAGCTGTTTTTT. Translated: CASSLVGGLTGELFF. V usage is TRBV5-1 and J usage is TRBJ2-2; tentatively, D is TRBD2 (5 bases). Looked up from germline, CDR1 is SGHRS and CDR2 is YFSETQ. Trimming removed 0 bases at V and 5 bases at J, with 11 bases between. The CDR3 contains 15 residues.

V gene TRBV3-1 (or the pseudogene TRBV3-2) combines with J gene TRBJ2-5; maybe TRBD1 (6 bases). The germline V gene has CDR1 LGHDT and CDR2 YNNKEL (reference sequence). The CDR3 consists of 16 residues. The germline V and J ends were trimmed by 3 bases and 2 bases, with 16 bases remaining between them. The CDR3 DNA is TGTGCCAGCAGCCATTTCCGACAGGAACCTCAAGAGACCCAGTACTTC. Translated, it gives CASSHFRQEPQETQYF.

CDR3 loop: CASSLGSPYGYTF. The CDR3, as DNA: TGTGCCAGCAGCTTGGGTAGTCCCTATGGCTACACCTTC. The chain employs TRBV5-4 and TRBJ1-2; D gene ambiguous. In germline, CDR1 is SGHNT, CDR2 YYREEE (reference sequence). The CDR3 spans 13 residues. Trimming cost V 0 bases and J 4 bases, with 7 bases left between them.

The V and J genes are TRBV5-1 and TRBJ2-5, with D unresolved. In germline, CDR1 is SGHRS, CDR2 YFSETQ. V was clipped by 0 bases and J by 5 bases, with 14 bases between them. The CDR3 consists of 15 residues. The CDR3 DNA is TGCGCCAGCAGCTTGGGCTCTATGGTGGAGGAGACCCAGTACTTC. Its translation is CASSLGSMVEETQYF. The complete variable domain, with remaining parts taken from reference TRBV5-1 and TRBJ2-5, reads KAGVTQTPRYLIKTRGQQVTLSCSPISGHRSVSWYQQTPGQGLQFLFEYFSETQRNKGNFPGRFSGRQFSNSRSEMNVSTLELGDSALYLCASSLGSMVEETQYFGPGTRLLVL.

V is TRBV3-1 (or the pseudogene TRBV3-2) and J is TRBJ2-3, with TRBD2 identical over 12 bases. The V gene's germline CDR1 is LGHDT and CDR2 YNNKEL (reference sequence). The junction had 8 bases not matched to a gene; V was cut back by 0 bases and J by 7 bases. This CDR3 contains 17 residues. The CDR3 here is CASSQDPWTSGVYTQYF. DNA for the CDR3: TGTGCCAGCAGCCAAGACCCCTGGACTAGCGGGGTGTATACGCAGTATTTT.